Below are 6 T cell receptor beta chains sequenced from a single sample in a study of T cell responses to AZD1222 COVID-19 vaccine (dated by TCRdb to about 2021). Receptors were amplified or captured by the immunoSEQ multiplex PCR assay. TCRdb stores this immuneACCESS table with in-frame sequences only. Part of the clones is absent; in the studies checked, under half of the shortfall reflects unresolved V genes, and no reason is known for the rest. The sample data list about 97,000 clones, and approximately 90% of these were observed just once. The ten largest clones add up to 2.5% to 3% of the sample. Explained via the paper, the time point label denotes: baseline before first vaccination. This specimen was peripheral blood, taken on day 0 of AZD1222 vaccination. These receptors all stem from an adult in good health.

The V and J genes are TRBV28 and TRBJ2-2; 7 bases are shared with TRBD2. The CDR3 consists of 16 residues. Germline V gene sequence: CDR1 MDHEN, CDR2 SYDVKM. V lost 3 bases, J lost 0 bases, and 4 bases stayed unmatched. The CDR3: CASSLTGLPNTGELFF. CDR3 coding DNA: TGTGCCAGCAGTTTGACGGGACTACCGAACACCGGGGAGCTGTTTTTT.

The V call is TRBV5-4, the J call TRBJ1-4; TRBD1 agrees at 7 bases. CDR1 and CDR2 from the germline V gene are SGHNT and YYREEE (reference sequence). The length of the CDR3 is 14 residues. The ends lost 4 bases at V and 5 bases at J; junction bases unmatched: 5. The CDR3 region is CASSRDRANEKLFF. In DNA, the CDR3 is TGTGCCAGCAGCCGCGACAGGGCAAATGAAAAACTGTTTTTT.

The gene calls are TRBV3-1 (or the pseudogene TRBV3-2) and TRBJ1-2; no reliable D call. The CDR3 covers 14 residues. V lost 1 base to trimming and J lost 4 bases, with 10 bases between them. Germline values: CDR1 LGHDT, CDR2 YNNKEL (reference sequence). The CDR3: CASSQVGAPYGYTF. In DNA form, the CDR3 reads TGTGCCAGCAGCCAAGTAGGAGCCCCCTATGGCTACACCTTC.

V gene TRBV19 combines with J gene TRBJ1-2, with D maybe TRBD1 (5 bases). The CDR3 consists of 15 residues. Germline CDR1 LNHDA, CDR2 SQIVND (reference sequence). Trimming stripped 5 bases from V and 5 bases from J, with 18 bases between. The CDR3 DNA is TGTGCCAGTAGTGATTTTCAGGGCAGGCTTTATGGCTACACCTTC. This translates into CASSDFQGRLYGYTF.

The chain joins TRBV6-1 to TRBJ1-2, with 9 bases aligning to TRBD1. CDR3 size: 16 residues. Per the germline V gene, CDR1 is MNHNS and CDR2 is SASEGT. V dropped 4 bases and J dropped 2; count of bases not matched to a gene: 8. The CDR3 coding sequence is TGTGCCAGCAGTGCTAAAACAGGACAGGGGAACTATGGCTACACCTTC. Protein sequence: CASSAKTGQGNYGYTF.

The chain employs TRBV2 and TRBJ1-2; no clear D gene. The CDR3 runs 14 residues. Germline CDR1 SNHLY, CDR2 FYNNEI. Trimming removed 3 bases at V and 1 base at J, with 9 bases between. In DNA form, the CDR3 reads TGTGCCAGCAGTGATTTACGGGTTAACTATGGCTACACCTTC. This sequence encodes CASSDLRVNYGYTF.